The rows below give T cell receptor beta chains drawn from one sample of a study of cytomegalovirus exposure and HLA in healthy donors. The data were produced by immunoSEQ multiplex PCR, yet TCRdb's version contains in-frame clones alone and is incomplete. Across about 200,000 clones, the top ten clones capture around 0.7% of the sample. The sequenced material came from PBMCs. These receptor sequences come from a boy younger than 18 in good health and CMV-seronegative. CDR3s include the opening cysteine and the closing phenylalanine or tryptophan. Fields, in order: J gene, V gene, D gene, CDR3 DNA, CDR3 protein. D genes are given only for firm matches.

j_gene: TRBJ2-5
v_gene: TRBV28
d_gene: NA
CDR3nt: TGTGCCAGCAGGCAGGGGAAAGAGACCCAGTACTTC
CDR3aa: CASRQGKETQYF

j_gene: TRBJ1-1
v_gene: TRBV5-1
d_gene: NA
CDR3nt: TGCGCCAGCAGCCTTCCAGGGGCAGGGGACACTGAAGCTTTCTTT
CDR3aa: CASSLPGAGDTEAFF

j_gene: TRBJ1-3
v_gene: TRBV9
d_gene: NA
CDR3nt: TGTGCCAGCAGCGTAGTTGGGGGGTCGCTATCTGGAAACACCATATATTTT
CDR3aa: CASSVVGGSLSGNTIYF

j_gene: TRBJ2-7
v_gene: TRBV27
d_gene: TRBD2
CDR3nt: TGTGCCAGCAGTTTATCCTCCCTAGCGGGGGGGCCGCGGACTTACTTC
CDR3aa: CASSLSSLAGGPRTYF

j_gene: TRBJ1-2
v_gene: TRBV7-3
d_gene: TRBD1
CDR3nt: TGTGCCAGCAGCTCAAGACAGGGGGCGAGCTATGGCTACACCTTC
CDR3aa: CASSSRQGASYGYTF

j_gene: TRBJ2-3
v_gene: TRBV7-2
d_gene: NA
CDR3nt: TGTGCCAGCAGCTCCCCACCGGGTTTCGGGACTTCTACAGATACGCAGTATTTT
CDR3aa: CASSSPPGFGTSTDTQYF

j_gene: TRBJ2-7
v_gene: TRBV10-2
d_gene: NA
CDR3nt: TGCGCCAGTAGCGACGGACTCCTCACCTACGAGCAGTACTTC
CDR3aa: CASSDGLLTYEQYF

j_gene: TRBJ2-5
v_gene: TRBV5-1
d_gene: NA
CDR3nt: TGCGCCAGCAGCGCGGGACGTTACCAAGAGACCCAGTACTTC
CDR3aa: CASSAGRYQETQYF

j_gene: TRBJ2-2
v_gene: TRBV19
d_gene: NA
CDR3nt: TGTGCCAGTAGTATCACCGGGGCCGGGGAGCTGTTTTTT
CDR3aa: CASSITGAGELFF

j_gene: TRBJ2-1
v_gene: TRBV7-3
d_gene: TRBD2
CDR3nt: TGTGCCAGCAGCTTCGGGGGGAAGTCCTACAATGAGCAGTTCTTC
CDR3aa: CASSFGGKSYNEQFF

j_gene: TRBJ2-1
v_gene: TRBV29-1
d_gene: NA
CDR3nt: TGCAGCGTTCTAGCAGGTGAGCAGTTCTTC
CDR3aa: CSVLAGEQFF

j_gene: TRBJ1-2
v_gene: TRBV6-1
d_gene: NA
CDR3nt: TGTGCCAGCAGTGAACCGATTCAGAACTCCGGGTCCTTC
CDR3aa: CASSEPIQNSGSF

j_gene: TRBJ1-3
v_gene: TRBV30
d_gene: NA
CDR3nt: TGTGCCTGGGCCCAGAACTCTGGAAACACCATATATTTT
CDR3aa: CAWAQNSGNTIYF

j_gene: TRBJ1-1
v_gene: TRBV5-1
d_gene: TRBD1
CDR3nt: TGCGCCAGCAGCTTTGGGGACAGGGAGCTGAACACTGAAGCTTTCTTT
CDR3aa: CASSFGDRELNTEAFF

j_gene: TRBJ2-7
v_gene: TRBV5-1
d_gene: NA
CDR3nt: TGCGCCAGCAGCTTGGGGGCTGACACAGTCCTTTCCTACGAGCAGTACTTC
CDR3aa: CASSLGADTVLSYEQYF

j_gene: TRBJ2-7
v_gene: TRBV7-6
d_gene: TRBD1
CDR3nt: TGTGCCAGCAGCATCAGACAGGGTAACGAGCAGTACTTC
CDR3aa: CASSIRQGNEQYF

j_gene: TRBJ1-1
v_gene: TRBV6-1
d_gene: NA
CDR3nt: TGTGCCAGCACTTCAACCTGGAGGGACACTGAAGCTTTCTTT
CDR3aa: CASTSTWRDTEAFF

j_gene: TRBJ1-2
v_gene: TRBV7-2
d_gene: TRBD1
CDR3nt: TGTGCCAGCAGCTTTATTCCCGGGCAGGGGGTTGGCTACACCTTC
CDR3aa: CASSFIPGQGVGYTF

j_gene: TRBJ1-1
v_gene: TRBV11-2
d_gene: TRBD1
CDR3nt: TGTGCCAGCCTCGAGGGACAGGGATTGACTGAAGCTTTCTTT
CDR3aa: CASLEGQGLTEAFF

j_gene: TRBJ2-2
v_gene: TRBV11-1
d_gene: NA
CDR3nt: TGTGCCAGCAGCTGGGGGGCCGGGGAGCTGTTTTTT
CDR3aa: CASSWGAGELFF

j_gene: TRBJ1-3
v_gene: TRBV27
d_gene: TRBD1
CDR3nt: TGTGCCAGCAGTTTCCCCTCCGGCCAGGGGGCTGGAAACACCATATATTTT
CDR3aa: CASSFPSGQGAGNTIYF

j_gene: TRBJ2-1
v_gene: TRBV9
d_gene: TRBD1
CDR3nt: TGTGCCAGCAGCGTAGATTTGGACAGGGGACGCGGAGAGCAGTTCTTC
CDR3aa: CASSVDLDRGRGEQFF

j_gene: TRBJ1-2
v_gene: TRBV28
d_gene: TRBD1
CDR3nt: TGTGCCAGCATTCCTGGGACAGGAGTGTACGGCTACACCTTC
CDR3aa: CASIPGTGVYGYTF

j_gene: TRBJ1-1
v_gene: TRBV5-6
d_gene: NA
CDR3nt: TGTGCCAGCAGCTTGGTGGGGCTGGTAGCTGAAGCTTTCTTT
CDR3aa: CASSLVGLVAEAFF

j_gene: TRBJ2-1
v_gene: TRBV5-4
d_gene: TRBD2
CDR3nt: TGTGCCAGTCTAGCGGGGGATAATGAGCAGTTCTTC
CDR3aa: CASLAGDNEQFF

j_gene: TRBJ2-5
v_gene: TRBV7-2
d_gene: NA
CDR3nt: TGTGCCAGCAGCCCCCCCGGGGGGACCCAGTACTTC
CDR3aa: CASSPPGGTQYF

j_gene: TRBJ2-7
v_gene: TRBV28
d_gene: TRBD1
CDR3nt: TGTGCCAGCTTAGTTGAATCGGGACAGGCCCCCTACGAGCAGTACTTC
CDR3aa: CASLVESGQAPYEQYF

j_gene: TRBJ2-1
v_gene: TRBV6-5
d_gene: NA
CDR3nt: TGTGCCAGCAGTTACGTGGTGGCGGTCTCGGGTGAGCAGTTCTTC
CDR3aa: CASSYVVAVSGEQFF

j_gene: TRBJ2-5
v_gene: TRBV4-1
d_gene: NA
CDR3nt: TGCGCCAGCAGCCGCTCCGGTGGGGGCTCGCCAGAAGAGACCCAGTACTTC
CDR3aa: CASSRSGGGSPEETQYF

j_gene: TRBJ1-1
v_gene: TRBV6-6
d_gene: NA
CDR3nt: TGTGCCAGCAGTTACGTGCAGGCAGAAGCTTTCTTT
CDR3aa: CASSYVQAEAFF

j_gene: TRBJ2-7
v_gene: TRBV30
d_gene: NA
CDR3nt: TGTGCCTGCGAGCGGGTCTCCTACGAGCAGTACTTC
CDR3aa: CACERVSYEQYF

j_gene: TRBJ2-5
v_gene: TRBV6-6
d_gene: NA
CDR3nt: TGTGCCAGCACCTCCGAGGAAACTATTGGGACCCAGTACTTC
CDR3aa: CASTSEETIGTQYF

j_gene: TRBJ2-1
v_gene: TRBV6-6
d_gene: NA
CDR3nt: TGTGCCAGCAGTTACGACAGCCTGACCTACAATGAGCAGTTCTTC
CDR3aa: CASSYDSLTYNEQFF

j_gene: TRBJ2-2
v_gene: TRBV5-1
d_gene: TRBD2
CDR3nt: TGCGCCAGCAGCTTGGGATCTTCGTCGGGACTAGCGGGGTACACCGGGGAGCTGTTTTTT
CDR3aa: CASSLGSSSGLAGYTGELFF

j_gene: TRBJ1-6
v_gene: TRBV10-3
d_gene: TRBD1
CDR3nt: TGTGCCATCAGTGACGGGACAGTCATATCACCCCTCCACTTT
CDR3aa: CAISDGTVISPLHF

j_gene: TRBJ2-6
v_gene: TRBV7-2
d_gene: NA
CDR3nt: TGTGCCAGCAGCTTAGTAGCGTTCGTGTCTGGGGCCAACGTCCTGACTTTC
CDR3aa: CASSLVAFVSGANVLTF

j_gene: TRBJ2-3
v_gene: TRBV7-3
d_gene: NA
CDR3nt: TGTGCCAGCAGCCCCGGGGAGCGGGGCACAGATACGCAGTATTTT
CDR3aa: CASSPGERGTDTQYF

j_gene: TRBJ2-7
v_gene: TRBV4-3
d_gene: NA
CDR3nt: TGCGCCAGCAGCCCGCTAGGGAGTCACGAGCAGTACTTC
CDR3aa: CASSPLGSHEQYF

j_gene: TRBJ1-4
v_gene: TRBV5-6
d_gene: NA
CDR3nt: TGTGCCAGCAGCCGCCAAGACAGGTTTAATGAAAAACTGTTTTTT
CDR3aa: CASSRQDRFNEKLFF

j_gene: TRBJ1-5
v_gene: TRBV2
d_gene: TRBD1
CDR3nt: TGTGCCAGCAGTGAAGCGCTTCCCGCACAGGGGGTATATAGCAATCAGCCCCAGCATTTT
CDR3aa: CASSEALPAQGVYSNQPQHF

j_gene: TRBJ2-7
v_gene: TRBV19
d_gene: NA
CDR3nt: TGTGCCAGTAGCCCAGAACCCACCCCGGGAGAGCAGTACTTC
CDR3aa: CASSPEPTPGEQYF

j_gene: TRBJ1-6
v_gene: TRBV6-5
d_gene: TRBD1
CDR3nt: TGTGCCAGCAGTTACTCGGGACAGTCATTGGGTTCACCCCTCCACTTT
CDR3aa: CASSYSGQSLGSPLHF

j_gene: TRBJ1-6
v_gene: TRBV18
d_gene: NA
CDR3nt: TGTGCCAGCTCACCACGTGTGGGCTCGGTGCCTTCACCCCTCCACTTT
CDR3aa: CASSPRVGSVPSPLHF

j_gene: TRBJ2-6
v_gene: TRBV19
d_gene: NA
CDR3nt: TGTGCCAGTAGGCGACAGCTCTCTGGGGCCAACGTCCTGACTTTC
CDR3aa: CASRRQLSGANVLTF

j_gene: TRBJ2-1
v_gene: TRBV6-6
d_gene: TRBD2
CDR3nt: TGTGCCAGCAGTCCGGGACTAGCGGGGGGTTACAATGAGCAGTTCTTC
CDR3aa: CASSPGLAGGYNEQFF

j_gene: TRBJ1-3
v_gene: TRBV18
d_gene: TRBD1
CDR3nt: TGTGCCAGCTCACCAGTATTCGGGACAGGGGATACTGGAAACACCATATATTTT
CDR3aa: CASSPVFGTGDTGNTIYF

j_gene: TRBJ2-3
v_gene: TRBV11-3
d_gene: NA
CDR3nt: TGTGCCAGCAGCTTAGGCCGGACTGGTAGCACAGATACGCAGTATTTT
CDR3aa: CASSLGRTGSTDTQYF

j_gene: TRBJ1-5
v_gene: TRBV7-9
d_gene: TRBD1
CDR3nt: TGTGCCAGCAGCGCACCGGGACAGGGGAGCCAGCCCCAGCATTTT
CDR3aa: CASSAPGQGSQPQHF

j_gene: TRBJ1-1
v_gene: TRBV7-2
d_gene: NA
CDR3nt: TGTGCCAGCAGCTTTGAGGGCGGGGGCACTGAAGCTTTCTTT
CDR3aa: CASSFEGGGTEAFF

j_gene: TRBJ2-7
v_gene: TRBV20-1
d_gene: NA
CDR3nt: TGCAGTGCTACAGGCTCCTACGAGCAGTACTTC
CDR3aa: CSATGSYEQYF